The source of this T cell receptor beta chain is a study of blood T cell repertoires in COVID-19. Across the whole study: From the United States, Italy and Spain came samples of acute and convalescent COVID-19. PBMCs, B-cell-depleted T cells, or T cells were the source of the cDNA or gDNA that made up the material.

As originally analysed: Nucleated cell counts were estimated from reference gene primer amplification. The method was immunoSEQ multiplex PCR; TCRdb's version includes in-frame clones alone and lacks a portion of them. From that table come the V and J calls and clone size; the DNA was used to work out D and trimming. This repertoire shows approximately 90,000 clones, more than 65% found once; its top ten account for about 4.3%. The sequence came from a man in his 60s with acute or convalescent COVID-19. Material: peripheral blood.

In DNA, the CDR3 is TGTGCCAGCAGCCAAGGGAAGGGAGGTGAAAAACTGTTTTTT. Protein sequence: CASSQGKGGEKLFF. The rearrangement joins TRBV3-1 (or the pseudogene TRBV3-2) to TRBJ1-4; no clear D gene. Germline V gene data show CDR1 as LGHDT and CDR2 as YNNKEL (reference sequence). The CDR3 extends over 14 amino acids. Trimming took off 1 base at V and 7 bases at J, with 10 bases between the two ends.